The clone carrying this T cell receptor (beta chain) was seen ten or more times. This sample is drawn from a study of beta chain features in type 1 diabetes. Sequenced material consisted of expressed TCRB transcripts (all of the isolated RNA was reverse transcribed). Produced via immunoSEQ multiplex PCR; TCRdb's table is partial and in-frame only. The sample records fewer than 250,000 clones, roughly 13% being singletons. This CDR3 spans 13 amino acids. Trimming removed 0 bases from V and 3 bases from J, with 5 bases in between. The V gene's germline CDR1 is LGHNT and CDR2 FRNRAP. The chain combines TRBV12-5 with TRBJ1-2, with D unresolved. The sample comprised naive CD4+ T cells from blood. This sequence was found in a woman in her thirties or forties in good health. The CDR3 coding sequence is TGTGCTAGTGGTTTGGTACTGGACTATGGCTACACCTTC. Translating gives CASGLVLDYGYTF.